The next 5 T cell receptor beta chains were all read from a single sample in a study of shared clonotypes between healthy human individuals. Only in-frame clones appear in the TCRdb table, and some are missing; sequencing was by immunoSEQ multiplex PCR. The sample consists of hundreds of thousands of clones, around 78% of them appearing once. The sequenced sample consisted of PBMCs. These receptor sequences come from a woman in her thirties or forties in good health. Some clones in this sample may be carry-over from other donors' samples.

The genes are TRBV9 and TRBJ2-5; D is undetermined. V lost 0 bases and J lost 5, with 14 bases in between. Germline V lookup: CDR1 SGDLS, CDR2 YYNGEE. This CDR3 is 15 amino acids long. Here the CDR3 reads CASSVGVRDTETQYF. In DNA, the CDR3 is TGTGCCAGCAGCGTAGGCGTAAGAGATACGGAGACCCAGTACTTC.

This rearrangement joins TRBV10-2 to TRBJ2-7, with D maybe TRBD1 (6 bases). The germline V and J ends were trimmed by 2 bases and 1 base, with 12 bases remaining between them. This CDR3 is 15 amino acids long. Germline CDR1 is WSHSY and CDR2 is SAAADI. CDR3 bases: TGCGCCAGCAGTGAGCCAGGCAGGGGTTCCTACGAGCAGTACTTC. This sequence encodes CASSEPGRGSYEQYF.

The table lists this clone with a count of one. CDR3 DNA: TGCAGCGTTGAAGAGCCTAGCGGGAGGAACTACGAGCAGTACTTC. Translating gives CSVEEPSGRNYEQYF. This rearrangement joins TRBV29-1 to TRBJ2-7; 11 nucleotides line up with TRBD2. The CDR3 contains 15 residues. Germline CDR1 and CDR2: SQVTM and ANQGSEA. J was trimmed by 3 bases and V by 0 bases; bases with no gene match: 4.

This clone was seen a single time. CDR3 sequence: CASSQNRGGSNQPQHF. In DNA, the CDR3 is TGTGCCAGCTCACAAAACAGGGGTGGAAGCAATCAGCCCCAGCATTTT. The chain employs TRBV18 and TRBJ1-5, with 7 bases fitting TRBD1. Germline lookup yields CDR1 KGHSH and CDR2 LQKENI. The trim removed 4 bases at V and 1 base at J, leaving 7 bases unmatched. CDR3 length: 16 residues.

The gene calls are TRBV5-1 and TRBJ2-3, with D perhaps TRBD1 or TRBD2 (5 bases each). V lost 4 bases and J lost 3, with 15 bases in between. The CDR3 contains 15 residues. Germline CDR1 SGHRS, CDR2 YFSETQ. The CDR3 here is CASSMTDPGTDTQYF. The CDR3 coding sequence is TGCGCCAGCAGCATGACAGACCCGGGGACAGATACGCAGTATTTT. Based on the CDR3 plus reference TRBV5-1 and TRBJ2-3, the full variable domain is KAGVTQTPRYLIKTRGQQVTLSCSPISGHRSVSWYQQTPGQGLQFLFEYFSETQRNKGNFPGRFSGRQFSNSRSEMNVSTLELGDSALYLCASSMTDPGTDTQYFGPGTRLTVL.